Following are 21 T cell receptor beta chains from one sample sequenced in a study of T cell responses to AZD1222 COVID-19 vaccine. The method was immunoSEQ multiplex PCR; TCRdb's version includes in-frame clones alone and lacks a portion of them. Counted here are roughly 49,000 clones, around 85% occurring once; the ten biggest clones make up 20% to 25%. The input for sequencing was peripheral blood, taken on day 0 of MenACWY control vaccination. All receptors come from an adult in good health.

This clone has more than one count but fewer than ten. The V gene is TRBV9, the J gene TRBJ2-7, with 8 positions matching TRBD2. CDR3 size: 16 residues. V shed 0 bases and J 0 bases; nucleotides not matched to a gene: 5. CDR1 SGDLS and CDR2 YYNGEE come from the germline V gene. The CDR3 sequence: CASSVGLAGLSYEQYF. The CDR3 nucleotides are TGTGCCAGCAGCGTAGGGCTAGCGGGCCTCTCCTACGAGCAGTACTTC.

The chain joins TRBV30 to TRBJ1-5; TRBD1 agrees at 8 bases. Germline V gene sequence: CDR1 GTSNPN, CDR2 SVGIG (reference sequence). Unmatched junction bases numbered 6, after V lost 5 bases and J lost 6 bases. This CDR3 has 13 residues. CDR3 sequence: CAWDRGKGQPQHF. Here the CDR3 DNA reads TGTGCCTGGGACAGGGGTAAGGGTCAGCCCCAGCATTTT. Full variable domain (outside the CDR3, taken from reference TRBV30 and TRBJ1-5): SQTIHQWPATLVQPVGSPLSLECTVEGTSNPNLYWYRQAAGRGLQLLFYSVGIGQISSEVPQNLSASRPQDRQFILSSKKLLLSDSGFYLCAWDRGKGQPQHFGDGTRLSIL.

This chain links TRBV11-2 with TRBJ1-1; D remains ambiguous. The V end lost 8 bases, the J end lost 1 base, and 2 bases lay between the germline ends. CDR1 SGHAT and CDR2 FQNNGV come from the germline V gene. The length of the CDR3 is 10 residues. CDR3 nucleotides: TGTGCCAGCGGGAACACTGAAGCTTTCTTT. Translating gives CASGNTEAFF.

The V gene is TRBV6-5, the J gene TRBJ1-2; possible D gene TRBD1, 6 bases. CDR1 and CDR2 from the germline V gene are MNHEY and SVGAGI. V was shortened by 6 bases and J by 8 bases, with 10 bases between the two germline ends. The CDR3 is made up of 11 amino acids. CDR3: CASSHTGGYTF. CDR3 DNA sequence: TGTGCCAGCAGCCATACAGGGGGCTACACCTTC.

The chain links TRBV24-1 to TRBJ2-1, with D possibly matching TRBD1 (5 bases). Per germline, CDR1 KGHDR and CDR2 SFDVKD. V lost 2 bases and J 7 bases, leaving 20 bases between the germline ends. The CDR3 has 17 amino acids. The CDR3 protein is CATSDWTNTGTGNEQFF. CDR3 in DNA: TGTGCCACCAGTGATTGGACAAATACGGGTACCGGGAATGAGCAGTTCTTC.

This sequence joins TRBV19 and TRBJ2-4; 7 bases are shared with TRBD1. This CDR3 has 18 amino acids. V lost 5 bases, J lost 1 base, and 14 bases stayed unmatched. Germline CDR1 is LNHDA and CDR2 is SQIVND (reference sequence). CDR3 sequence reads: CASSPGRQGPGAKNIQYF. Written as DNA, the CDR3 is TGTGCCAGTAGTCCGGGACGACAGGGTCCAGGGGCCAAAAACATTCAGTACTTC.

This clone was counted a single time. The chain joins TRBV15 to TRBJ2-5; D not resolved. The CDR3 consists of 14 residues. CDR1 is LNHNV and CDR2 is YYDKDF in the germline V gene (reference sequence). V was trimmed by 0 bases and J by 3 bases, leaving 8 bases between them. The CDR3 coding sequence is TGTGCCACCAGCAGAGATCGGGCAGAAGAGACCCAGTACTTC. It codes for CATSRDRAEETQYF.

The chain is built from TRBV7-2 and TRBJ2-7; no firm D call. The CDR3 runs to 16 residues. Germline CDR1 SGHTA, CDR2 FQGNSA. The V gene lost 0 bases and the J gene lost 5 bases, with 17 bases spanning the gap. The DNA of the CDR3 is TGTGCCAGCAGCTTAGCGGCCTGGGCTAAGATCGACGAGCAGTACTTC. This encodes CASSLAAWAKIDEQYF. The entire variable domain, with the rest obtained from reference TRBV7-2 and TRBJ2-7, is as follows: GAGVSQSPSNKVTEKGKDVELRCDPISGHTALYWYRQSLGQGLEFLIYFQGNSAPDKSGLPSDRFSAERTGGSVSTLTIQRTQQEDSAVYLCASSLAAWAKIDEQYFGPGTRLTVT.

The CDR3 here is CASSVFTTIPGQGADTQYF. CDR3 nucleotides: TGTGCCAGCAGTGTTTTCACAACGATCCCGGGACAGGGGGCAGATACGCAGTATTTT. The chain combines TRBV6-1 with TRBJ2-3; 11 positions match TRBD1. The germline V gene has CDR1 MNHNS and CDR2 SASEGT. CDR3 length equals 19 residues. Unmatched junction bases numbered 16, after V lost 4 bases and J lost 4 bases.

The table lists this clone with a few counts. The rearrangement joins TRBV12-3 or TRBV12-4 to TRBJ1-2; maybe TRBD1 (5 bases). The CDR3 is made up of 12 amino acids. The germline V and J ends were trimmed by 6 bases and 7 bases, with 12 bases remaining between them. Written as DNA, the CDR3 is TGTGCCAGCAGGAGAGGGGTGAGTGGCTACACCTTC. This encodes CASRRGVSGYTF.

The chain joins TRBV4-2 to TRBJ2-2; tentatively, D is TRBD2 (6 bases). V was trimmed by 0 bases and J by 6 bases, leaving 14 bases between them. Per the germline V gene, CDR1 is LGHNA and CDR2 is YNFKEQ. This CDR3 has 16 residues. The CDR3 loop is CASSQEGGLIAGELFF. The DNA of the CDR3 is TGTGCCAGCAGCCAAGAAGGAGGGCTTATCGCCGGGGAGCTGTTTTTT.

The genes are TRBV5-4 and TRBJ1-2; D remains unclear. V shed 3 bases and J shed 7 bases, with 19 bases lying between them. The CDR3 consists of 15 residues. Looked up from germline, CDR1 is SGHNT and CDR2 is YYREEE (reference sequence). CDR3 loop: CASSSETFKVGGYTF. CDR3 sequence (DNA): TGTGCCAGCAGCTCCGAAACGTTTAAAGTAGGTGGCTACACCTTC. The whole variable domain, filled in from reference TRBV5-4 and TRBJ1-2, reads ETGVTQSPTHLIKTRGQQVTLRCSSQSGHNTVSWYQQALGQGPQFIFQYYREEENGRGNFPPRFSGLQFPNYSSELNVNALELDDSALYLCASSSETFKVGGYTFGSGTRLTVV.

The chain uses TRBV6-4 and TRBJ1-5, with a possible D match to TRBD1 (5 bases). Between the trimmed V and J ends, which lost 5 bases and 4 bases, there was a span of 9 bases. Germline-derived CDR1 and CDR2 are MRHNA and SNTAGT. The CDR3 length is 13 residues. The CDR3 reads CASSQGLNQPQHF. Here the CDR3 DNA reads TGTGCCAGCAGTCAGGGCTTAAATCAGCCCCAGCATTTT.

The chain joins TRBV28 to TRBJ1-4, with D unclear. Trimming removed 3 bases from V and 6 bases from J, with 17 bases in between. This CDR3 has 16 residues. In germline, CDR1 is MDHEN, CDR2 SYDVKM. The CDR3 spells CASSLGAGRRDEKLFF. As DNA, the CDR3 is TGTGCCAGCAGTTTGGGCGCCGGGCGGCGGGATGAAAAACTGTTTTTT.

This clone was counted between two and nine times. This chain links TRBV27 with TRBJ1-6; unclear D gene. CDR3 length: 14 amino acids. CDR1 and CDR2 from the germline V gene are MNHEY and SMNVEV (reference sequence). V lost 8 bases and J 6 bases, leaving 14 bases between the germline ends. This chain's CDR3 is CASHRGVGNSPLHF. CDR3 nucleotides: TGTGCCAGCCACCGCGGTGTTGGTAATTCACCCCTCCACTTT.

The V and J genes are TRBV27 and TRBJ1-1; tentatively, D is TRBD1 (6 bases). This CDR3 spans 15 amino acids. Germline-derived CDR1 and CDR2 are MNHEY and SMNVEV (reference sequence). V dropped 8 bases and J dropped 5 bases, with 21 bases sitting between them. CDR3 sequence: CASSSQTGMGTEAFF. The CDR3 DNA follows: TGTGCCAGCTCGTCACAAACAGGGATGGGGACTGAAGCTTTCTTT.

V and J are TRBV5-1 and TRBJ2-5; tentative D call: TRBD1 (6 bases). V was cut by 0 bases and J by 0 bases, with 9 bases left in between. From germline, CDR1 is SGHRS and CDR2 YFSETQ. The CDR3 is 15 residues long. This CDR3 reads CASSLEQGYQETQYF. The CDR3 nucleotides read TGCGCCAGCAGCTTGGAGCAGGGGTACCAAGAGACCCAGTACTTC.

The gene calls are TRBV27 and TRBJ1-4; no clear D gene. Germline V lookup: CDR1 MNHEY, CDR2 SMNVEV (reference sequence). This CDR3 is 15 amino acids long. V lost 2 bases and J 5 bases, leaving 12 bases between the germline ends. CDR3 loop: CASSLNRGTNEKLFF. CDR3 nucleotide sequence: TGTGCCAGCAGTTTAAATCGGGGTACGAATGAAAAACTGTTTTTT. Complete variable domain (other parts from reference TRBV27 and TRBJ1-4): EAQVTQNPRYLITVTGKKLTVTCSQNMNHEYMSWYRQDPGLGLRQIYYSMNVEVTDKGDVPEGYKVSRKEKRNFPLILESPSPNQTSLYFCASSLNRGTNEKLFFGSGTQLSVL.

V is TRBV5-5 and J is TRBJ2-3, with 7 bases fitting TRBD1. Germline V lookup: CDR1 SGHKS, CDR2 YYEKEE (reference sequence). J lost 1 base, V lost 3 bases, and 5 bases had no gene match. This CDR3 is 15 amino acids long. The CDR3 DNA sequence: TGTGCCAGCAGCTCACAGGGGTACCGCACAGATACGCAGTATTTT. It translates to CASSSQGYRTDTQYF. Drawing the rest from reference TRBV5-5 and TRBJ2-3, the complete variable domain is DAGVTQSPTHLIKTRGQQVTLRCSPISGHKSVSWYQQVLGQGPQFIFQYYEKEERGRGNFPDRFSARQFPNYSSELNVNALLLGDSALYLCASSSQGYRTDTQYFGPGTRLTVL.

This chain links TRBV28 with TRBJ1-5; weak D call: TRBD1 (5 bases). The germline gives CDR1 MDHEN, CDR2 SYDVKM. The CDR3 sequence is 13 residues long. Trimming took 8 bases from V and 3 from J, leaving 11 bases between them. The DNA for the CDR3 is TGTGCCAGCGGGGGGGGAACCAATCAGCCCCAGCATTTT. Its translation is CASGGGTNQPQHF.

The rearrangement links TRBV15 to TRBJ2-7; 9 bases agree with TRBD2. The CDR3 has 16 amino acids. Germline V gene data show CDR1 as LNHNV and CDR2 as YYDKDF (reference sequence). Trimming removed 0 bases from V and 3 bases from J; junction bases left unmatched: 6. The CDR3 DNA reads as TGTGCCACCAGCAGAGAGCGGGGGGGCTCGATCTACGAGCAGTACGTC. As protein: CATSRERGGSIYEQYV.